These 25 T cell receptor beta chains were all obtained from the same sample, sequenced in a study of blood T cell repertoires in COVID-19. Here immunoSEQ multiplex PCR was the method, and the copy in TCRdb shows in-frame clones only, minus some. The sample carries around 310,000 clones, 85% to 90% recorded once. The sample was peripheral blood. The receptors here all came from a woman aged 40 to 55 with COVID-19, enrolled during active disease.

J is TRBJ1-1 and V is TRBV3-1 (or the pseudogene TRBV3-2); a weak D match, TRBD1 (5 bases). V lost 1 base and J 5 bases, leaving 14 bases between the germline ends. This CDR3 is built from 15 residues. Germline V gives CDR1 LGHDT, CDR2 YNNKEL (reference sequence). In nucleotides, the CDR3 is TGTGCCAGCAGCCAAGCCTGGGGGGTAAGGACTGAAGCTTTCTTT. It is translated as CASSQAWGVRTEAFF.

The chain recombines TRBV20-1 with TRBJ2-3, with 8 bases matching TRBD2. This CDR3 contains 13 residues. Per the germline V gene, CDR1 is DFQATT and CDR2 is SNEGSKA (reference sequence). The V segment lost 3 bases and the J segment 4 bases; nucleotides outside the gene matches: 3. The CDR3 DNA sequence: TGCAGTGCTAGTAAAGCGGGAGCAGATACGCAGTATTTT. Translating it yields CSASKAGADTQYF.

CDR3 loop: CASSASGGPTDTQYF. The CDR3 bases are TGTGCCAGCAGCGCCAGCGGGGGGCCCACAGATACGCAGTATTTT. This chain connects TRBV7-3 to TRBJ2-3; the match to TRBD2 covers 9 bases. This CDR3 comprises 15 residues. With V trimmed by 5 bases and J by 2 bases, 5 bases remained unmatched. Germline V gene data show CDR1 as SGHTA and CDR2 as FQGTGA.

This chain joins TRBV2 and TRBJ1-6; possible D gene TRBD1, 6 bases. This CDR3 has 15 residues. CDR1 is SNHLY and CDR2 is FYNNEI in the germline V gene. The germline V and J ends were trimmed by 5 bases and 6 bases, with 14 bases remaining between them. The CDR3 DNA reads as TGTGCCAGCAGTTGGACAGAAATATTTAATTCACCCCTCCACTTT. Translated, it gives CASSWTEIFNSPLHF.

This chain links TRBV2 with TRBJ1-6; 9 nucleotides line up with TRBD1. The CDR3 covers 14 residues. With 5 bases clipped from V and 10 bases from J, the junction kept 6 bases outside the gene matches. Germline CDR1 SNHLY, CDR2 FYNNEI. CDR3 DNA: TGTGCCAGCAGTCGGACAGGGGCCGGATCACCCCTCCACTTT. The encoded protein is CASSRTGAGSPLHF.

In this sample, this clone turned up once. The CDR3 DNA reads TGCAGCGCCCGAGGGACAGGCGTTAATGAAAAACTGTTTTTT. The encoded protein is CSARGTGVNEKLFF. The chain has TRBV29-1 and TRBJ1-4; 8 bases are shared with TRBD1. This CDR3 spans 14 amino acids. Germline V CDR1 and CDR2: SQVTM, ANQGSEA. Germline trimming cut 7 bases from V and 4 bases from J; bases unmatched to any gene: 8.

This CDR3 reads CASSLAGDSNQPQHF. DNA for the CDR3: TGCGCCAGCAGCTTGGCAGGTGATAGCAATCAGCCCCAGCATTTT. V and J are TRBV5-1 and TRBJ1-5; no reliable D call. Trimming took off 0 bases at V and 0 bases at J, with 7 bases between the two ends. Germline assignment: CDR1 SGHRS and CDR2 YFSETQ. CDR3 size: 15 residues.

The chain employs TRBV2 and TRBJ2-7, with TRBD1 matching over 11 bases. Germline V gene lookup returns CDR1 SNHLY and CDR2 FYNNEI. This CDR3 region has 15 residues. The ends lost 2 bases at V and 4 bases at J; junction bases unmatched: 4. CDR3 DNA: TGTGCCAGCAGTGAACTCGGACAGGGGGCTTACGAGCAGTACTTC. Amino acid sequence: CASSELGQGAYEQYF. Filled out from reference TRBV2 and TRBJ2-7, the complete variable domain reads EPEVTQTPSHQVTQMGQEVILRCVPISNHLYFYWYRQILGQKVEFLVSFYNNEISEKSEIFDDQFSVERPDGSNFTLKIRSTKLEDSAMYFCASSELGQGAYEQYFGPGTRLTVT.

The chain joins TRBV24-1 to TRBJ2-3; D is perhaps TRBD2 (6 bases). V gave up 2 bases and J gave up 2 bases, with 16 bases separating them. The CDR3 loop spans 17 amino acids. Germline V CDR1 and CDR2: KGHDR, SFDVKD. The CDR3 bases are TGTGCCACCAGTGATTCCGCGACTAGGGAGTACACAGATACGCAGTATTTT. This codes for CATSDSATREYTDTQYF.

The rearrangement links TRBV27 to TRBJ2-5, with unresolved D. Germline CDR1 MNHEY, CDR2 SMNVEV (reference sequence). CDR3 size: 13 residues. Deletions cut 3 bases from V and 5 bases from J, with 10 bases between. As DNA, the CDR3 is TGTGCCAGCAGTTTTGGCTCTTCGGAGACCCAGTACTTC. The encoded protein is CASSFGSSETQYF.

J is TRBJ2-7 and V is TRBV19, with 7 bases fitting TRBD1. Germline CDR1 is LNHDA and CDR2 is SQIVND (reference sequence). V dropped 3 bases and J dropped 3; count of bases not matched to a gene: 5. This CDR3 spans 14 amino acids. This CDR3 reads CASSMIGGSYEQYF. CDR3 coding DNA: TGTGCCAGTAGTATGATAGGGGGCAGCTACGAGCAGTACTTC.

The chain links TRBV27 to TRBJ2-7; D is possibly TRBD2 (6 bases). V shed 5 bases and J shed 0 bases, with 14 bases lying between them. This CDR3 region has 15 residues. Germline lookup yields CDR1 MNHEY and CDR2 SMNVEV (reference sequence). CDR3 in amino acids: CASSKVGGSSYEQYF. The CDR3 nucleotides are TGTGCCAGCAGTAAGGTCGGAGGGAGCTCCTACGAGCAGTACTTC.

The chain links TRBV7-8 to TRBJ2-5; D might be TRBD2 (7 bases). The CDR3 has 17 amino acids. V was pared by 2 bases and J by 0 bases, with 16 bases between. Germline lookup yields CDR1 SGHVS and CDR2 FQNEAQ. CDR3 sequence: CASSLSFRGADQETQYF. CDR3 DNA: TGTGCCAGCAGCTTATCATTTCGGGGGGCCGACCAAGAGACCCAGTACTTC.

This clone has just one count. The chain links TRBV27 to TRBJ1-4; no definite D call. The CDR3 is 17 amino acids. Germline CDR1 MNHEY, CDR2 SMNVEV (reference sequence). The V gene lost 2 bases and the J gene lost 8 bases, with 21 bases spanning the gap. CDR3 in amino acids: CASSLPPREAALEKLFF. The CDR3 DNA reads TGTGCCAGCAGTTTACCTCCCCGAGAGGCGGCGTTGGAAAAACTGTTTTTT.

The chain employs TRBV5-5 and TRBJ1-1; a weak D match, TRBD1 (5 bases). This CDR3 has 15 residues. V lost 4 bases and J lost 5, with 18 bases in between. Per germline, CDR1 SGHKS and CDR2 YYEKEE (reference sequence). The CDR3 sequence is CASSRSFRVVTEAFF. The DNA of the CDR3 is TGTGCCAGCAGCCGTTCGTTCAGGGTGGTAACTGAAGCTTTCTTT.

The rearrangement uses TRBV10-3 and TRBJ1-2; 10 nucleotides line up with TRBD1. Trimming at V came to 0 bases and at J to 2 bases, leaving 3 bases not matched to a gene. The CDR3 is 16 amino acids. Germline CDR1 reads ENHRY; CDR2 reads SYGVKD. Written as DNA, the CDR3 is TGTGCCATCAGTGAGTCGTGGGGACAGGGGAACTATGGCTACACCTTC. Translated: CAISESWGQGNYGYTF.

The chain has TRBV6-2 or TRBV6-3 and TRBJ1-1; a possible D gene is TRBD1 (6 bases). Trimming left V 5 bases short and J 1 base short, with 14 bases between. The CDR3 has 15 residues. Germline V gene data show CDR1 as MNHEY and CDR2 as SVGEGT. CDR3 nucleotide sequence: TGTGCCAGCAGTCCCTGGGGGGGGCCGAACACTGAAGCTTTCTTT. Protein sequence: CASSPWGGPNTEAFF.

In DNA, the CDR3 is TGTGCCAGCAGCCCGCGGGACAGGGGGCGAGAGACCCAGTACTTC. This sequence encodes CASSPRDRGRETQYF. This chain uses TRBV7-8 with TRBJ2-5; 12 nucleotides agree with TRBD1. Germline V gene sequence: CDR1 SGHVS, CDR2 FQNEAQ. CDR3 length equals 15 residues. The junction had 5 bases not matched to a gene; V was cut back by 5 bases and J by 4 bases.

This clone was observed once. The chain recombines TRBV13 with TRBJ1-1; no reliable D call. Trimming removed 5 bases at V and 3 bases at J, with 4 bases between. The germline gives CDR1 PRHDT, CDR2 FYEKMQ (reference sequence). The CDR3 extends over 11 amino acids. The DNA for the CDR3 is TGTGCCAGCAGCGTCTACACTGAAGCTTTCTTT. It encodes CASSVYTEAFF.

The chain carries TRBV27 and TRBJ2-7; D is unresolved. The CDR3 spans 14 residues. Germline-derived CDR1 and CDR2 are MNHEY and SMNVEV (reference sequence). V gave up 3 bases and J gave up 2 bases, with 11 bases separating them. The CDR3 nucleotides are TGTGCCAGCAGTTTTGCGGCTTCGACCTACGAGCAGTACTTC. It yields the protein CASSFAASTYEQYF.

J is TRBJ1-5 and V is TRBV28; D not certain. Germline CDR1 and CDR2: MDHEN and SYDVKM. Deletions cut 6 bases from V and 0 bases from J, with 6 bases between. There are 13 residues in the CDR3. The CDR3 DNA reads as TGTGCCAGCAGCCCCTATAGCAATCAGCCCCAGCATTTT. Amino acid sequence: CASSPYSNQPQHF.

On this clone: The sample contains more than one DNA sequence encoding this CDR3. The chain has TRBV5-1 and TRBJ1-1; D unclear. Per the germline V gene, CDR1 is SGHRS and CDR2 is YFSETQ. Trimming removed 0 bases from V and 5 bases from J, with 8 bases in between. CDR3 size: 13 residues. The CDR3 nucleotides read TGCGCCAGCAGCTTGGCCGGGGTGACTGAAGCTTTCTTT. It yields the protein CASSLAGVTEAFF.

The CDR3 spells CASSSQWKGGETQYF. The CDR3 coding sequence is TGTGCCAGCAGCTCCCAGTGGAAAGGGGGAGAGACCCAGTACTTC. The rearrangement joins TRBV6-2 or TRBV6-3 to TRBJ2-5, with D tentatively TRBD1 (6 bases). Trimming cost V 6 bases and J 4 bases, with 18 bases left between them. The CDR3 covers 15 residues. Germline lookup yields CDR1 MNHEY and CDR2 SVGEGT.

The chain joins TRBV7-2 to TRBJ1-5; D is unclear. In germline, CDR1 is SGHTA, CDR2 FQGNSA. Trimming left V 5 bases short and J 6 bases short, with 20 bases between. The CDR3 sequence is 16 residues long. CDR3 residues: CASSQESGGLTQPQHF. Written as DNA, the CDR3 is TGTGCCAGCAGCCAAGAGAGCGGTGGTTTGACTCAGCCCCAGCATTTT.

The chain combines TRBV3-1 (or the pseudogene TRBV3-2) with TRBJ2-3; D is possibly TRBD2 (6 bases). CDR1 and CDR2 from the germline V gene are LGHDT and YNNKEL (reference sequence). V was cut by 4 bases and J by 3 bases, with 17 bases left in between. This CDR3 is built from 16 residues. Here the CDR3 reads CASSPSGTGVTDTQYF. The CDR3 DNA is TGTGCCAGCAGCCCATCCGGGACGGGGGTGACAGATACGCAGTATTTT.